This TCR beta chain was recovered during a study of tumor-infiltrating lymphocytes in oesophageal squamous cell carcinoma. Deletions cut 4 bases from V and 1 base from J, with 13 bases between. Looked up from germline, CDR1 is SEHNR and CDR2 is FQNEAQ (reference sequence). This CDR3 spans 16 amino acids. TCRdb ran MiXCR on the PCR reads and lists one entry per CDR3 protein. The table lists approximately 20,000 distinct CDR3 sequences, 35% to 45% of them singletons. This clonotype was detected ten times or more. Input material: esophageal tumor tissue. This sequence originates from a male donor with esophageal squamous cell carcinoma. The chain has TRBV7-9 and TRBJ1-4, with unresolved D. For the CDR3, the DNA is TGTGCCAGCAGCTCCGACCTACAGAAAACTAATGAAAAACTGTTTTTT. Amino acids: CASSSDLQKTNEKLFF.